This TCR beta chain was sequenced during a study of cytomegalovirus exposure and HLA in healthy donors. Trimming took 4 bases from V and 0 from J, leaving 7 bases between them. The V gene's germline CDR1 is SEHNR and CDR2 FQNEAQ (reference sequence). The CDR3 runs to 14 residues. The PCR had 60 Vbeta and 13 Jbeta primers. The data were produced by immunoSEQ multiplex PCR, yet TCRdb's version contains in-frame clones alone and is incomplete. The sample holds around 150,000 clones, around 86% seen once. The receptor's source is a woman in her forties or fifties in good health and CMV-seropositive. V gene TRBV7-9 combines with J gene TRBJ2-1; D is uncertain. Specimen: PBMCs. CDR3 nucleotides: TGTGCCAGCAGCTACGATAGCTCCTACAATGAGCAGTTCTTC. Protein: CASSYDSSYNEQFF.